This T cell receptor beta chain was recovered during a study of response to subunit inactivated influenza vaccine. General observations from the study: Seasonal influenza vaccination, on each occasion, was suggested by the authors to recruit few new T cells.

V lost 7 bases, J lost 6 bases, and 9 bases stayed unmatched. The CDR3 covers 14 residues. This clonotype was found many times. Its specificity is unknown. One entry per CDR3 protein results from TCRdb running MiXCR on the RT-PCR reads. The profile shows over 300,000 distinct CDR3 sequences, less than 25% of them singletons. Here the sequenced sample was PBMCs from blood, taken 21 months after vaccination. This TCR was sampled from a man between 50 and 69 years old who received an inactivated influenza vaccine. This rearrangement joins TRBV12-3 or TRBV12-4 to TRBJ2-3; 8 bases are a match to TRBD2. The CDR3 DNA follows: TGTGCCAGCAATCCTAGCGGGCCCCGGGATACGCAGTATTTT. It specifies CASNPSGPRDTQYF.